The rows below give T cell receptor beta chains drawn from one sample of a study of control samples from healthy donors and cancer patients. TCRdb's table, derived via immunoSEQ multiplex PCR, lists solely in-frame clones and lacks some. The sample has some 150,000 clones, roughly 94% seen once. Source material: PBMCs. Every receptor here comes from a man in his 60s with colorectal cancer. The CDR3 runs from the conserved cysteine through the conserved F or W. A D gene is named only where the DNA matches it firmly. The size field is filled for only some rows; it gives once, few, many or a size class.

j_call	clone_size	d_call	v_call	cdr3_nt	cdr3_aa
TRBJ1-4	NA	NA	TRBV6-1	TGTGCCAGCAGTGCGAAGCCCCAGCAATCCAATGAAAAACTGTTTTTT	CASSAKPQQSNEKLFF
TRBJ2-3	NA	NA	TRBV19	TGTGCCAGTAGTAAATTGGACTACTCAGATACGCAGTATTTT	CASSKLDYSDTQYF
TRBJ2-5	NA	TRBD1	TRBV11-2	TGTGCCAGCAGCACAGGGGGGCAGACCCAGTACTTC	CASSTGGQTQYF
TRBJ1-2	NA	NA	TRBV7-6	TGTGCCAGCACCTCGCCCTGGGGCAGCAGATTCTACACCTTC	CASTSPWGSRFYTF
TRBJ2-6	NA	TRBD1	TRBV6-2/TRBV6-3	TGTGCCAGCAGCTTACAGGGGGCTGGGGCCAACGTCCTGACTTTC	CASSLQGAGANVLTF
TRBJ1-2	NA	NA	TRBV27	TGTGCCACCCGACCCGGGGGGGCTGGTGGCTACACCTTC	CATRPGGAGGYTF
TRBJ1-3	medium-sized	NA	TRBV10-3	TGTGCCATCAGTGAGCCACGATCCTCTGGAAACACCATATATTTT	CAISEPRSSGNTIYF
TRBJ2-3	NA	TRBD1	TRBV11-2	TGTGCCAGCAGCCAGACAGGGGGTTACACAGATACGCAGTATTTT	CASSQTGGYTDTQYF
TRBJ1-2	NA	TRBD1	TRBV5-1	TGCGCCAGCAGCTACAAGGACAGGGGAGATGGCTACACCTTC	CASSYKDRGDGYTF
TRBJ1-1	NA	NA	TRBV6-2/TRBV6-3	TGTGCCAGCAGTTACGGGGAGGGGCGAATCCTCACTGAAGCTTTCTTT	CASSYGEGRILTEAFF
TRBJ2-7	NA	NA	TRBV27	TGTGCCAGCATCTCCGGGACGACGAGCTCCTACGAGCAGTACTTC	CASISGTTSSYEQYF
TRBJ2-5	NA	TRBD1	TRBV7-2	TGTGCCAGCAGCTCGACAGGGGGCTATGAGACCCAGTACTTC	CASSSTGGYETQYF
TRBJ2-7	NA	TRBD2	TRBV3-1/TRBV3-2	TGTGCCAGCAGCCAAGATATGGGCTCTAGCGGGGGAAACTACGAGCAGTACTTC	CASSQDMGSSGGNYEQYF
TRBJ2-3	NA	NA	TRBV7-2	TGTGCCAGCAGCGCCCCCGCAGGGGCGGATACGCAGTATTTT	CASSAPAGADTQYF
TRBJ1-5	NA	NA	TRBV24-1	TGTGCCACCAGTGATCCAGGGTCCGATCAGCCCCAGCATTTT	CATSDPGSDQPQHF
TRBJ1-5	NA	NA	TRBV7-8	TGTGCCAGCAGCTACGGGGGGTCGGAGCCCCAGCATTTT	CASSYGGSEPQHF
TRBJ2-5	NA	NA	TRBV10-1	TGCGCCAGCAGTGACGGCGGGACGCAAGAGACCCAGTACTTC	CASSDGGTQETQYF
TRBJ1-1	NA	TRBD1	TRBV5-4	TGTGCCAGCAGGGGACAGGGGGAATGGAACACTGAAGCTTTCTTT	CASRGQGEWNTEAFF
TRBJ1-1	NA	NA	TRBV30	TGTGCCTGGACCGCACGGGGGGCCGCAGGGGTGGCTTTCTTT	CAWTARGAAGVAFF
TRBJ2-1	NA	NA	TRBV18	TGTGCCAGCTCAATACTTAACAGGGACAATGAGCAGTTCTTC	CASSILNRDNEQFF
TRBJ2-3	NA	NA	TRBV4-1	TGCGCCAGCAGCCAAGGGTCCCTTGGGGATACGCAGTATTTT	CASSQGSLGDTQYF
TRBJ2-7	NA	TRBD1	TRBV11-2	TGTGCCAGCAGCTTAGTAGGGCTCGGGACAGACACTCTTGTGGACGAGCAGTACTTC	CASSLVGLGTDTLVDEQYF
TRBJ1-4	NA	NA	TRBV5-5	TGTGCCAGCAGCTTGGGGGCGGGTGGGGCGAGTGAAAAACTGTTTTTT	CASSLGAGGASEKLFF
TRBJ1-3	NA	TRBD1	TRBV5-4	TGTGCCAGCAGCGACGGCCGGGACAGGGTTGGAAACACCATATATTTT	CASSDGRDRVGNTIYF
TRBJ2-4	NA	TRBD2	TRBV7-2	TGTGCCAGCAGCATGGCTAGCGGGGGGCGGGCCGGACGGGATCAGTACTTC	CASSMASGGRAGRDQYF
TRBJ2-3	NA	TRBD2	TRBV5-4	TGTGCCAGCAGCTTTTACGCTAGCGGGGGCACAGATACGCAGTATTTT	CASSFYASGGTDTQYF
TRBJ2-1	few	NA	TRBV5-1	TGCGCCAGCAGCTTTGACAATGAGCAGTTCTTC	CASSFDNEQFF
TRBJ2-1	NA	TRBD1	TRBV7-2	TGTGCCAGCAGCTGGCAGGGGGCCCACAATGAGCAGTTCTTC	CASSWQGAHNEQFF
TRBJ1-6	NA	NA	TRBV25-1	TGTGCCAGCAGGGAGAGCTCCTATAATTCACCCCTCCACTTT	CASRESSYNSPLHF
TRBJ1-2	NA	NA	TRBV27	TGTGCCAGCAGTTTAAAGGCAGGGGAGTGGTATGGCTACACCTTC	CASSLKAGEWYGYTF
TRBJ1-1	NA	NA	TRBV6-1	TGTGCCAGCAGTGAAGCGGGGACGGGAGAAGCTTTCTTT	CASSEAGTGEAFF
TRBJ1-1	few	NA	TRBV5-4	TGTGCCAGCAGCTTTTGGGCAGGATCCATGAACGCTGAAGCTTTCTTT	CASSFWAGSMNAEAFF
TRBJ1-2	NA	NA	TRBV7-2	TGTGCCAGCAGCGAATTCTCCCCGCGACATAACTATGGCTACACCTTC	CASSEFSPRHNYGYTF
TRBJ1-1	NA	NA	TRBV27	TGTGCCAGCAGTTTCAGGACTAACACTGAAGCTTTCTTT	CASSFRTNTEAFF
TRBJ2-1	NA	TRBD2	TRBV10-2	TGCGCCAGCAGTGTGGTACTAGCGTATGAGCAGTTCTTC	CASSVVLAYEQFF
TRBJ2-7	NA	TRBD2	TRBV6-5	TGTGCCAGCAGTTTCCGACTAGCCAGCTCCTACGAGCAGTACTTC	CASSFRLASSYEQYF
TRBJ1-6	NA	NA	TRBV7-2	TGTGCCAGCAGCTCCGGGGGGGGGCCGGGTTCACCCCTCCACTTT	CASSSGGGPGSPLHF
TRBJ1-4	NA	NA	TRBV21-1	TGTGCCAGCGACGTGGGGGGCCTCGAGCTGACAACTAATGAAAAACTGTTTTTT	CASDVGGLELTTNEKLFF
TRBJ2-2	NA	NA	TRBV15	TGTGCCACCAGCAGGGACCGGTACACCGGGGAGCTGTTTTTT	CATSRDRYTGELFF
TRBJ1-5	NA	NA	TRBV12-3/TRBV12-4	TGTGCCAGCAGTTTCGCGGGGAATCAGCCCCAGCATTTT	CASSFAGNQPQHF
TRBJ2-3	NA	TRBD2	TRBV9	TGTGCCAGCAGCCCGCCCCGGACTAGCGGGGGGGCATACGTCAGCACAGATACGCAGTATTTT	CASSPPRTSGGAYVSTDTQYF
TRBJ2-1	NA	NA	TRBV9	TGTGCCAGCAGCGTAGCTGAACCGGGTTTTGAGCAGTTCTTC	CASSVAEPGFEQFF
TRBJ1-3	NA	NA	TRBV6-5	TGTGCCAGCAGTTACTCGAGTGGAAACACCATATATTTT	CASSYSSGNTIYF
TRBJ2-2	NA	TRBD1	TRBV18	TGTGCCAGCTCCACAGGGGGGACGAACACCGGGGAGCTGTTTTTT	CASSTGGTNTGELFF
TRBJ2-5	NA	TRBD2	TRBV7-2	TGTGCCAGCAGCCAGGGACTAGCGCGGCAAGAGACCCAGTACTTC	CASSQGLARQETQYF
TRBJ2-3	NA	NA	TRBV5-1	TGCGCCAGCAGCTTCGGACAGACGACAGATACGCAGTATTTT	CASSFGQTTDTQYF
TRBJ2-3	NA	NA	TRBV5-1	TGCGCCAGCAGCTTGACAGGCAGCACAGATACGCAGTATTTT	CASSLTGSTDTQYF
TRBJ1-6	NA	NA	TRBV30	TGTGCCTGGAGCGCTTCCTACGGGATTTATAATTCACCCCTCCACTTT	CAWSASYGIYNSPLHF
TRBJ2-2	NA	TRBD1	TRBV30	TGTGCCTGGAGGACAGGGGGGACCACCGGGGAGCTGTTTTTT	CAWRTGGTTGELFF
TRBJ2-3	few	NA	TRBV18	TGTGCCAGCTCCCCCTCGGGTCCAGATACGCAGTATTTT	CASSPSGPDTQYF
TRBJ2-1	NA	TRBD1	TRBV7-7	TGTGCCAGCAGCTTAGCCTCGGGACAGGGATATTACAATGAGCAGTTCTTC	CASSLASGQGYYNEQFF
TRBJ1-1	NA	TRBD1	TRBV5-1	TGCGCCAGCAGCACCCAACAGGGGAGAACTGAAGCTTTCTTT	CASSTQQGRTEAFF
TRBJ2-3	few	TRBD1	TRBV7-9	TGTGCCAGCAGCACAGTACAGGGGGCGCACACAGATACGCAGTATTTT	CASSTVQGAHTDTQYF
TRBJ2-7	NA	TRBD1	TRBV19	TGTGCCAGTAGTACCGATCGGCCAGTGGGACAGGGGAACTCCTACGAGCAGTACTTC	CASSTDRPVGQGNSYEQYF
TRBJ2-2	NA	NA	TRBV4-3	TGCGCCAGCAGCCAAGATTATATGGGTACCGGGGAGCTGTTTTTT	CASSQDYMGTGELFF
TRBJ2-7	NA	NA	TRBV6-6	TGTGCCAGCAGATGGGGAGCGTCCTACGAGCAGTACTTC	CASRWGASYEQYF
TRBJ2-3	NA	NA	TRBV6-5	TGTGCCAGTAGGGGGGATGGAGATACGCAGTATTTT	CASRGDGDTQYF
TRBJ2-3	NA	TRBD2	TRBV27	TGTGCCAGCGACCATGGGTGGGGGACTAGAGGCTCAGATACGCAGTATTTT	CASDHGWGTRGSDTQYF